This section outlines one T cell receptor beta chain sequence together with its context. Germline V gene data show CDR1 as MDHEN and CDR2 as SYDVKM. V was cut by 8 bases and J by 0 bases, with 18 bases left in between. This CDR3 region has 16 residues. These data originate in a study of T cells in narcolepsy. This table comes from immunoSEQ multiplex PCR, and its TCRdb copy is limited to in-frame clones, with some not included. The table lists 20,000 to 30,000 clones, approximately 85% of them singletons, with 10% to 13% in the top ten. This chain links TRBV28 with TRBJ2-3; D is possibly TRBD2 (6 bases). The origin of this receptor is a human donor in good health. Sequenced material: memory (CD45RA-) CD4+ T cells from blood. The CDR3 DNA reads as TGTGCCAGCCGGTCTCTCCCGGGACTCAGCACAGATACGCAGTATTTT. It codes for CASRSLPGLSTDTQYF.